These 8 T cell receptor beta chains share one sample of origin, sequenced in a study of vaccination and CD4 T cells after COVID-19. Cultured CD4+ T cells had their DNA profiled by the Oncomine TCR Beta short-read assay. A single record per CDR3 protein comes from TCRdb applying MiXCR to the PCR reads. The data contain roughly 11,000 distinct CDR3 sequences, 58% of them seen just once; the ten biggest clones take up over 25%. These receptors lack a known antigen. Stated treatment: roughly 10-day PBMC culture with coronavirus spike peptide pools or control peptides (ViraFEST assay). The sequencing sample was made of CD4+ T cells from blood, cultured in vitro. The receptors derive from a human donor who had recovered from COVID-19.

V gene TRBV30 combines with J gene TRBJ1-1, with D hard to call. CDR1 GTSNPN and CDR2 SVGIG come from the germline V gene (reference sequence). V was shortened by 0 bases and J by 0 bases, with 8 bases between the two germline ends. The CDR3 loop spans 14 amino acids. The CDR3 loop is CAWSVSGLNTEAFF. The CDR3 region has the DNA TGTGCCTGGAGTGTTTCCGGGCTGAACACTGAAGCTTTCTTT.

This chain joins TRBV30 and TRBJ1-2; tentative D call: TRBD1 (6 bases). V was trimmed by 2 bases and J by 6 bases, leaving 25 bases between them. Germline V gives CDR1 GTSNPN, CDR2 SVGIG (reference sequence). This CDR3 spans 17 amino acids. The CDR3 DNA reads as TGTGCCTGGAGTCGTGCCCTGGACAGTTCCCGGTATCATGGCTACACCTTC. Translating gives CAWSRALDSSRYHGYTF.

This clonotype was counted a few times. The J gene is TRBJ2-3, the V gene TRBV6-2 or TRBV6-3, with D perhaps matching TRBD2 (6 bases). The CDR3 loop spans 16 amino acids. Germline lookup yields CDR1 MNHEY and CDR2 SVGEGT. V lost 2 bases and J lost 4, with 16 bases in between. The CDR3 nucleotides are TGTGCCAGCAGTTACGGGCCGCGGGACTCTCCAGATACGCAGTATTTT. It encodes CASSYGPRDSPDTQYF.

This clonotype is a singleton in its sample. The chain is built from TRBV19 and TRBJ2-2; D possibly corresponds to TRBD2 (7 bases). The CDR3 spans 13 residues. CDR1 and CDR2 from the germline V gene are LNHDA and SQIVND (reference sequence). V dropped 5 bases and J dropped 9 bases, with 13 bases sitting between them. The CDR3 DNA reads TGTGCCAGTAGTTGGGGGGGGCACCGGGAGCTGTTTTTT. Translated: CASSWGGHRELFF.

CDR3 sequence (DNA): TGTGCCAGCAGTTTGACAGGGACCCTACTAGGCAATCAGCCCCAGCATTTT. It encodes CASSLTGTLLGNQPQHF. This rearrangement joins TRBV27 to TRBJ1-5; 7 bases are a match to TRBD1. The germline gives CDR1 MNHEY, CDR2 SMNVEV (reference sequence). Unmatched junction bases numbered 10, after V lost 3 bases and J lost 2 bases. CDR3 length equals 17 residues.

This clonotype was observed once. CDR3 DNA sequence: TGTGCCAGCAGCTTAGGGCAGGTGGAGACCCAGTACTTC. Its translation is CASSLGQVETQYF. The chain carries TRBV11-3 and TRBJ2-5, with no clear D. V shed 1 base and J shed 5 bases, with 8 bases lying between them. CDR3 size: 13 residues. CDR1 is SGHNT, CDR2 YENEEA, per germline. Together with reference TRBV11-3 and TRBJ2-5, the CDR3 gives the full variable domain: EAGVVQSPRYKIIEKKQPVAFWCNPISGHNTLYWYLQNLGQGPELLIRYENEEAVDDSQLPKDRFSAERLKGVDSTLKIQPAELGDSAVYLCASSLGQVETQYFGPGTRLLVL.

The J gene is TRBJ1-1, the V gene TRBV20-1; D perhaps matches TRBD1 (5 bases). Germline V CDR1 and CDR2: DFQATT, SNEGSKA (reference sequence). V lost 1 base and J lost 0, with 12 bases in between. This CDR3 is built from 15 residues. The CDR3 sequence: CSARGIRQMNTEAFF. The CDR3, as DNA: TGCAGTGCTAGAGGCATAAGACAGATGAACACTGAAGCTTTCTTT.

The chain employs TRBV4-3 and TRBJ2-3; D possibly matches TRBD1 or TRBD2 (5 bases each). Germline loops: CDR1 LGHNA, CDR2 YSLEER. This CDR3 is built from 19 residues. Trimming stripped 0 bases from V and 1 base from J, with 20 bases between. This CDR3 reads CASSQDIGRDLRGTDTQYF. The CDR3 DNA follows: TGCGCCAGCAGCCAAGATATAGGTAGGGACCTTCGGGGCACAGATACGCAGTATTTT.